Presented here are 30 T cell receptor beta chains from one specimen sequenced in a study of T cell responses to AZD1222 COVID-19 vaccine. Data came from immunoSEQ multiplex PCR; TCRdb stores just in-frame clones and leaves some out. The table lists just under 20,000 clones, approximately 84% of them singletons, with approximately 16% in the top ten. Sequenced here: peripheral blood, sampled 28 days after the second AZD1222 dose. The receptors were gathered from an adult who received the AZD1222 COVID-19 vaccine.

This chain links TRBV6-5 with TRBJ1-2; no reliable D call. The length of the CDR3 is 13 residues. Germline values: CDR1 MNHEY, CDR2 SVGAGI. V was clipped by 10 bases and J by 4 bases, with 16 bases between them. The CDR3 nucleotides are TGTGCCATCCGTACGACAACGCCCTATGGCTACACCTTC. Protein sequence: CAIRTTTPYGYTF.

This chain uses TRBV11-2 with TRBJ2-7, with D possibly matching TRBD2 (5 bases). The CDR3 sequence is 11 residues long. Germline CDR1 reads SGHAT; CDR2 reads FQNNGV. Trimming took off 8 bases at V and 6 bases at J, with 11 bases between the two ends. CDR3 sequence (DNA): TGTGCCAGCTCGACCGGGGTCGAGCAGTACTTC. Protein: CASSTGVEQYF.

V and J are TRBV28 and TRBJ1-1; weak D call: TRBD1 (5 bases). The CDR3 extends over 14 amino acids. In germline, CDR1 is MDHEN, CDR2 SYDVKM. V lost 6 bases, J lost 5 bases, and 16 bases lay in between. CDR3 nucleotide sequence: TGTGCCAGCAGACCCCCAGGGATGGGGACTGAAGCTTTCTTT. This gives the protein CASRPPGMGTEAFF.

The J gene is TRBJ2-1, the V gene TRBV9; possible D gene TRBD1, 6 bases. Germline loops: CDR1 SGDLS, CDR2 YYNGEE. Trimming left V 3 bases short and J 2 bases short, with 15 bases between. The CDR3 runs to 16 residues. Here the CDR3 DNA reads TGTGCCAGCAGCGCACACGCGAGGGGGACCTACAATGAGCAGTTCTTC. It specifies CASSAHARGTYNEQFF. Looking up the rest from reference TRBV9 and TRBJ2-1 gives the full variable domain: DSGVTQTPKHLITATGQRVTLRCSPRSGDLSVYWYQQSLDQGLQFLIQYYNGEERAKGNILERFSAQQFPDLHSELNLSSLELGDSALYFCASSAHARGTYNEQFFGPGTRLTVL.

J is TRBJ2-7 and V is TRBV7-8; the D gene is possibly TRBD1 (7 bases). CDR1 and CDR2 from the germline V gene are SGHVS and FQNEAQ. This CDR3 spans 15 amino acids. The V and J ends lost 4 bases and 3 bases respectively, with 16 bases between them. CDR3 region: CASSSGDRSYYEQYF. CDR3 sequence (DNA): TGTGCCAGCAGCTCGGGGGACAGAAGCTACTACGAGCAGTACTTC.

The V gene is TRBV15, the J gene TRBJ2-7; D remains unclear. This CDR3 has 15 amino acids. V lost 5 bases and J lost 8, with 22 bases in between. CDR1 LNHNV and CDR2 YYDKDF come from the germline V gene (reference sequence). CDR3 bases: TGTGCCACCAGCCTCAGACCAATGCGTGAGAGGAAGCAGTACTTC. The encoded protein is CATSLRPMRERKQYF.

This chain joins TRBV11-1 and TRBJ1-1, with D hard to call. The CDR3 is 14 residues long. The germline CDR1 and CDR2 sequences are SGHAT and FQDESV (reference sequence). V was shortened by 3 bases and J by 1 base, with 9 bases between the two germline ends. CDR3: CASSFPGGNTEAFF. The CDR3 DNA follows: TGTGCCAGCAGCTTCCCGGGAGGGAACACTGAAGCTTTCTTT.

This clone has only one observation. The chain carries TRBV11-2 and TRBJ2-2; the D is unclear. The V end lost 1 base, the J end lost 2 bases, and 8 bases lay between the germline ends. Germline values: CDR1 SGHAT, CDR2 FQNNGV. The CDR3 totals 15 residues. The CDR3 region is CASSLGTTNTGELFF. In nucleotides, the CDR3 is TGTGCCAGCAGCTTAGGTACAACAAACACCGGGGAGCTGTTTTTT.

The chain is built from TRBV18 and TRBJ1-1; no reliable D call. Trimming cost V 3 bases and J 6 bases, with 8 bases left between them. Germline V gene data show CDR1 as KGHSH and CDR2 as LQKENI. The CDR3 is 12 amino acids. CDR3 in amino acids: CASSPAGSEAFF. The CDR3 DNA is TGTGCCAGCTCACCCGCGGGGTCTGAAGCTTTCTTT.

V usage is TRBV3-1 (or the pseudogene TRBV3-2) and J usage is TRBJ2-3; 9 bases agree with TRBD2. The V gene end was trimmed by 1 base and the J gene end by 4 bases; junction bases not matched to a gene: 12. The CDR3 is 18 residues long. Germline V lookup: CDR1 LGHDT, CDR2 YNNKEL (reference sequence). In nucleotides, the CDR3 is TGTGCCAGCAGCCAAGGGGTAGCGGGAGTAGGAGGCGCAGATACGCAGTATTTT. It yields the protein CASSQGVAGVGGADTQYF.

The CDR3 region is CATNRMGTDTQYF. The CDR3 nucleotides are TGTGCCACCAACAGGATGGGCACAGATACGCAGTATTTT. The V call is TRBV10-3, the J call TRBJ2-3, with TRBD1 as a possible D gene (5 bases). This CDR3 is built from 13 residues. V was trimmed by 10 bases and J by 1 base, leaving 12 bases between them. The V gene's germline CDR1 is ENHRY and CDR2 SYGVKD.

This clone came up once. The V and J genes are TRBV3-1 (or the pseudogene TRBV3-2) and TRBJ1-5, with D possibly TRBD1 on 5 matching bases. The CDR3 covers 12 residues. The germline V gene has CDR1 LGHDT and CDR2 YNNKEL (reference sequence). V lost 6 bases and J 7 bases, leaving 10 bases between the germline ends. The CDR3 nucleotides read TGTGCCAGCAGTCTCAGGGACCAGCCCCAGCATTTT. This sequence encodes CASSLRDQPQHF.

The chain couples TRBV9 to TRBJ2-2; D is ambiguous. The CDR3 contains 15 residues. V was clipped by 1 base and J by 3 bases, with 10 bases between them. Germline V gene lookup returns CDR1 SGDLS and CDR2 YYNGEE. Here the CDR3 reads CASSVYDTDTGELFF. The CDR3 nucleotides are TGTGCCAGCAGCGTATATGACACGGACACCGGGGAGCTGTTTTTT.

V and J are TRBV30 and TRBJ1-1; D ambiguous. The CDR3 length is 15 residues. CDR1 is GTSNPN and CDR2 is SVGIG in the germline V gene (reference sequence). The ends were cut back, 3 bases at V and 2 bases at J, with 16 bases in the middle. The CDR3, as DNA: TGTGCCTGGAGGGTTCCAACCGGAGGAAACACTGAAGCTTTCTTT. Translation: CAWRVPTGGNTEAFF.

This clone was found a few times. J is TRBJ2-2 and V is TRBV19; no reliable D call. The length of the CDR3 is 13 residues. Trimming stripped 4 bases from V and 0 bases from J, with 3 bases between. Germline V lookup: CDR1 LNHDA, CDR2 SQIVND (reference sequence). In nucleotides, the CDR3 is TGTGCCAGTAGTAATCCGAACACCGGGGAGCTGTTTTTT. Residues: CASSNPNTGELFF.

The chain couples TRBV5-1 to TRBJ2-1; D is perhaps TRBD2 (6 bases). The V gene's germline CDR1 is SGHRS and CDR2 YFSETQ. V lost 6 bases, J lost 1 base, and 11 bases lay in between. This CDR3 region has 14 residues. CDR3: CASTKGTSYNEQFF. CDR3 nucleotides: TGCGCCAGCACGAAGGGGACTTCCTACAATGAGCAGTTCTTC.

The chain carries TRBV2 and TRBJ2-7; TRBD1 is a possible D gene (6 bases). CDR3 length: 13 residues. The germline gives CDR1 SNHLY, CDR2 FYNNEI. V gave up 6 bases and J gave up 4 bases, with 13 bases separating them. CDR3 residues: CASREDRGYEQYF. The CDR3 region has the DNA TGTGCCAGCAGAGAGGACAGAGGGTACGAGCAGTACTTC. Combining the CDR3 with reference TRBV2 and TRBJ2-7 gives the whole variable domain EPEVTQTPSHQVTQMGQEVILRCVPISNHLYFYWYRQILGQKVEFLVSFYNNEISEKSEIFDDQFSVERPDGSNFTLKIRSTKLEDSAMYFCASREDRGYEQYFGPGTRLTVT.

The CDR3: CASSVDQGSQYF. CDR3 nucleotides: TGTGCCAGCAGCGTAGATCAGGGGTCGCAGTATTTT. This chain connects TRBV9 to TRBJ2-3; a weak D match, TRBD1 (6 bases). This CDR3 has 12 amino acids. Looked up from germline, CDR1 is SGDLS and CDR2 is YYNGEE. V was cut by 0 bases and J by 10 bases, with 9 bases left in between.

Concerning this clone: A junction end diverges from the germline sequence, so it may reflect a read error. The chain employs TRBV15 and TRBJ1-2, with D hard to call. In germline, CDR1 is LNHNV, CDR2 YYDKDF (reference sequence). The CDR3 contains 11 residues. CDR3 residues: CATSREGISAF. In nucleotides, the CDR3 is TGTGCCACCAGCAGAGAGGGCATCTCTGCCTTC.

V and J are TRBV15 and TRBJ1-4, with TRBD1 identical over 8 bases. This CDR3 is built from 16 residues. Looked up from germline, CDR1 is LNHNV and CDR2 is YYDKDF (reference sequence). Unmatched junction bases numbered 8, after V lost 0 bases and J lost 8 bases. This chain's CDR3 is CATSRDEDRGLEKLFF. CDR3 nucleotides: TGTGCCACCAGCAGAGATGAAGACAGGGGTTTAGAAAAACTGTTTTTT. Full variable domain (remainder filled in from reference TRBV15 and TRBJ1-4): DAMVIQNPRYQVTQFGKPVTLSCSQTLNHNVMYWYQQKSSQAPKLLFHYYDKDFNNEADTPDNFQSRRPNTSFCFLDIRSPGLGDTAMYLCATSRDEDRGLEKLFFGSGTQLSVL.

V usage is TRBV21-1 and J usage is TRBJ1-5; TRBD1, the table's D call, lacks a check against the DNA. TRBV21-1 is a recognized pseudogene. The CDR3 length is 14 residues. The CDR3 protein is CANLTGTGNQPQHF. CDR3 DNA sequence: TGTGCCAACCTCACCGGGACAGGCAATCAGCCCCAGCATTTT.

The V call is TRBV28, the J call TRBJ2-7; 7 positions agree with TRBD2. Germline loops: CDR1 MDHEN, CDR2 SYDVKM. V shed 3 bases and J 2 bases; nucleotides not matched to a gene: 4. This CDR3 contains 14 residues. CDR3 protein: CASSFRGRAYEQYF. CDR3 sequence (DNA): TGTGCCAGCAGTTTTCGGGGGAGGGCCTACGAGCAGTACTTC. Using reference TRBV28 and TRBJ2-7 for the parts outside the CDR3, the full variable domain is DVKVTQSSRYLVKRTGEKVFLECVQDMDHENMFWYRQDPGLGLRLIYFSYDVKMKEKGDIPEGYSVSREKKERFSLILESASTNQTSMYLCASSFRGRAYEQYFGPGTRLTVT.

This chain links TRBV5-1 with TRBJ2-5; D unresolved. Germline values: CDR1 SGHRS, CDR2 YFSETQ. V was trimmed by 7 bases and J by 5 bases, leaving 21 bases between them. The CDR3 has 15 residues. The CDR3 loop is CASFATGGAQETQYF. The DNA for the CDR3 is TGCGCCAGCTTCGCCACCGGTGGAGCTCAGGAGACCCAGTACTTC.

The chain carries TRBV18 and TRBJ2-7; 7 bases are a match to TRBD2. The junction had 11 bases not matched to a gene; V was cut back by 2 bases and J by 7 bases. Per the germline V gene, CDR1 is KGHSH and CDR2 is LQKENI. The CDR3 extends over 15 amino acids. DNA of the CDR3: TGTGCCAGCTCACCAACACGGACTAGTTTCGGTGAGCAGTACTTC. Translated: CASSPTRTSFGEQYF.

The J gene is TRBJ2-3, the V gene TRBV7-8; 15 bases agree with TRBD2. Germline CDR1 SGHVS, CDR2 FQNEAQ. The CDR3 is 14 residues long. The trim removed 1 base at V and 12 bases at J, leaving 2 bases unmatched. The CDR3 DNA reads TGTGCCAGCAGCTTAGGGACTAGCGGGAGGGCCCAGTATTTT. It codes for CASSLGTSGRAQYF.

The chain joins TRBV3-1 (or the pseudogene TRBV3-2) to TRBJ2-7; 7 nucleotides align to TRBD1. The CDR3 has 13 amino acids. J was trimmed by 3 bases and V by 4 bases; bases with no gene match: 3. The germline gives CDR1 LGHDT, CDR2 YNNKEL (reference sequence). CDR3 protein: CASSPRDSYEQYF. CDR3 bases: TGTGCCAGCAGCCCCCGGGACAGCTACGAGCAGTACTTC.

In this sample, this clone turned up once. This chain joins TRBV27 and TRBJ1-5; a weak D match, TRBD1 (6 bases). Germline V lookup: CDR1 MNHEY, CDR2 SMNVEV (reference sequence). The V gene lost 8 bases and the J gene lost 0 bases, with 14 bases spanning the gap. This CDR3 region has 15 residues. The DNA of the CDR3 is TGTGCCAGCTCATGGACAGAAGGTAGCAATCAGCCCCAGCATTTT. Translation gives CASSWTEGSNQPQHF.

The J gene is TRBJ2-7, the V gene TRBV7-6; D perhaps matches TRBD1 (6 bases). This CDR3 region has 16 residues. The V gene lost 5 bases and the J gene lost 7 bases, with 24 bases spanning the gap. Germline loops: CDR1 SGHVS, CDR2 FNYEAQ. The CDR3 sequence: CASSRLTVDRLGEQYF. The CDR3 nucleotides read TGTGCCAGCAGCCGACTGACGGTAGACAGGTTGGGGGAGCAGTACTTC.

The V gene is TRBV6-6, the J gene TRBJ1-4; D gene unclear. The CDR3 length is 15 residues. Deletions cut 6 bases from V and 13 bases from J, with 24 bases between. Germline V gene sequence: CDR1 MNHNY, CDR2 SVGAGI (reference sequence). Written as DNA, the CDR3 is TGTGCCAGCAGCCCCGTGTCCGGTCAGAGCCCCAGACTGTTTTTT. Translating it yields CASSPVSGQSPRLFF.

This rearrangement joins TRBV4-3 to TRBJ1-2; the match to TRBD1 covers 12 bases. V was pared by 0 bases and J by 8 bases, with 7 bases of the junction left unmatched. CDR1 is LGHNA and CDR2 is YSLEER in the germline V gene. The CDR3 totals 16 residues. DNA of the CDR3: TGCGCCAGCAGCCAAGAAAGGGACAGGGGGCTAGAGGGCTACACCTTC. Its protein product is CASSQERDRGLEGYTF.